This is a list of T cell receptor beta chains from one sample in a study of early T cells in non-severe SARS-CoV-2 infection. A single record per CDR3 protein comes from TCRdb applying MiXCR to the 5' RACE reads. Among approximately 50,000 distinct CDR3 sequences, more than 6.5% were seen once, and the ten largest hold under 6.5%. Sequencing was carried out using whole blood. These receptors were taken from an adult who was a healthcare worker with PCR-confirmed SARS-CoV-2 infection or an uninfected control (not recorded which). Both conserved end residues are part of each CDR3.

CDR3: CASTWDILYEQYF; V: TRBV28; J: TRBJ2-7
CDR3: CASTLGDTQYF; V: TRBV12-3/TRBV12-4; J: TRBJ2-3
CDR3: CASSLLGPNTEAFF; V: TRBV7-3; J: TRBJ1-1
CDR3: CASRLGGAATGELFF; V: TRBV12-3/TRBV12-4; J: TRBJ2-2
CDR3: CASRWRGSPWSEAFF; V: TRBV12-3/TRBV12-4; J: TRBJ1-1
CDR3: CASSTWGEVPDTQYF; V: TRBV3-1; J: TRBJ2-3
CDR3: CASSGGEGSPLHF; V: TRBV6-1; J: TRBJ1-6
CDR3: CASSLVGRGQTQYF; V: TRBV28; J: TRBJ2-5
CDR3: CVSSHGQGSYGYTF; V: TRBV16; J: TRBJ1-2
CDR3: CASSWETDRAHTDTQYF; V: TRBV5-4; J: TRBJ2-3
CDR3: CASSRTGTGANTEAFF; V: TRBV7-2; J: TRBJ1-1
CDR3: CASSLVSGLYNEQFF; V: TRBV11-2; J: TRBJ2-1
CDR3: CASRGLAGGYNEQFF; V: TRBV6-2/TRBV6-3; J: TRBJ2-1
CDR3: CASSLDLSSGNTIYF; V: TRBV4-3; J: TRBJ1-3
CDR3: CSVDGGRSSYNEQFF; V: TRBV29-1; J: TRBJ2-1
CDR3: CAIRNSVNYEQYF; V: TRBV10-3; J: TRBJ2-7
CDR3: CASSQTGIGAYEQYF; V: TRBV28; J: TRBJ2-7
CDR3: CASSEEGGLITDTQYF; V: TRBV7-2; J: TRBJ2-3
CDR3: CSARGPRNNYGYTF; V: TRBV20-1; J: TRBJ1-2
CDR3: CASSPSAPQETQYF; V: TRBV27; J: TRBJ2-5
CDR3: CASSTGDSDTGELFF; V: TRBV5-6; J: TRBJ2-2
CDR3: CATSTGKQPQHF; V: TRBV24-1; J: TRBJ1-5
CDR3: CASSYSGRDTEAFF; V: TRBV6-6; J: TRBJ1-1
CDR3: CASSPLNNEQFF; V: TRBV27; J: TRBJ2-1
CDR3: CASSLVATGLYNEQFF; V: TRBV5-1; J: TRBJ2-1
CDR3: CASRYRDRENYNEQFF; V: TRBV6-6; J: TRBJ2-1
CDR3: CASRPLRQPNEKLFF; V: TRBV11-2; J: TRBJ1-4
CDR3: CASRWTGETEAFF; V: TRBV7-2; J: TRBJ1-1
CDR3: CASSEAGGRVGYTIYF; V: TRBV28; J: TRBJ1-3
CDR3: CASSVGTDFYEQYF; V: TRBV2; J: TRBJ2-7
CDR3: CASGLAGPYNEQFF; V: TRBV28; J: TRBJ2-1
CDR3: CASSLAGGAGNQPQHF; V: TRBV12-3/TRBV12-4; J: TRBJ1-5
CDR3: CSARWVGGADYEQYF; V: TRBV20-1; J: TRBJ2-7
CDR3: CASSLDSSGNTIYF; V: TRBV28; J: TRBJ1-3
CDR3: CASSLSPGYKNIQYF; V: TRBV5-1; J: TRBJ2-4
CDR3: CASSGTGTGWTF; V: TRBV9; J: TRBJ1-2
CDR3: CASSSDRGQGNQPQHF; V: TRBV28; J: TRBJ1-5
CDR3: CASSEGLYSGGRMNTEAFF; V: TRBV6-1; J: TRBJ1-1
CDR3: CASSSTGTGPHYGYTF; V: TRBV7-9; J: TRBJ1-2
CDR3: CAGSGPFADTQYF; V: TRBV7-9; J: TRBJ2-3
CDR3: CASSEGGGNTIYF; V: TRBV6-1; J: TRBJ1-3
CDR3: CASLARADTQYF; V: TRBV6-6; J: TRBJ2-3
CDR3: CASSGAGSVDSPLHF; V: TRBV10-2; J: TRBJ1-6
CDR3: CSARDWVQETQYF; V: TRBV20-1; J: TRBJ2-5
CDR3: CASSQEGQGIGKLFF; V: TRBV4-1; J: TRBJ1-4
CDR3: CASSLRWSPGRDTQYF; V: TRBV27; J: TRBJ2-3
CDR3: CASSLSMQNTEAFF; V: TRBV12-3/TRBV12-4; J: TRBJ1-1